The present T cell receptor beta chain was sequenced within a study of blood T cell repertoires in COVID-19. On the study more broadly: Acute and convalescent COVID-19 samples came from the United States, Italy and Spain. T cells, B-cell-depleted T cells, or PBMCs provided the cDNA or gDNA that served as material.

Authors' analysis steps: Quantification of nucleated cells was approximated via reference gene primer amplification. The data were produced by immunoSEQ multiplex PCR, yet TCRdb's version contains in-frame clones alone and is incomplete. V, J and clone size are taken as reported in that table, and D and trimming were inferred from the DNA itself. Here the sample spans some 98,000 clones, approximately 79% being singletons. Per the germline V gene, CDR1 is SGHTA and CDR2 is FQGNSA. This CDR3 is 14 amino acids long. J was trimmed by 4 bases and V by 5 bases; bases with no gene match: 6. The clonotype comes from a man between 65 and 80 years old with active or convalescent COVID-19. The chain uses TRBV7-2 and TRBJ1-1; 8 bases are shared with TRBD1. The specimen was peripheral blood. Here the CDR3 reads CASSPGTGGTEAFF. In DNA form, the CDR3 reads TGTGCCAGCAGCCCTGGGACAGGAGGCACTGAAGCTTTCTTT.